Below are 14 T cell receptor beta chains sequenced from a single sample in a study of response to subunit inactivated influenza vaccine. TCRdb independently ran MiXCR on the RT-PCR reads; one entry per CDR3 protein. This sample yields hundreds of thousands of distinct CDR3 sequences, of which less than 20% are seen a single time; around 10% belongs to the top ten. Sequencing was performed on PBMCs from blood, taken approximately 13 days after vaccination. The receptors here all came from a man between 50 and 59 years old who received an inactivated influenza vaccine.

The DNA of the CDR3 is TGCAGTGCTCAAGACCTAGCGGGGGTCCAAGAGACCCAGTACTTC. It yields the protein CSAQDLAGVQETQYF. The chain carries TRBV20-1 and TRBJ2-5; 10 bases agree with TRBD2. The CDR3 covers 15 residues. V gave up 5 bases and J gave up 1 base; unmatched junction bases: 7. Germline assignment: CDR1 DFQATT and CDR2 SNEGSKA (reference sequence).

This clonotype has more than one count but fewer than ten. Just one base apart from a much larger clone, this may be a read error. CDR3 region: CASSQKRRGLYDYTF. The DNA for the CDR3 is TGTGCCAGCAGCCAAAAGCGCAGGGGGCTTTATGACTACACCTTC. The V gene is TRBV21-1, the J gene TRBJ1-2; no DNA check was done on the table's D call, TRBD1. TRBV21-1 is a listed pseudogene. The length of the CDR3 is 15 residues.

This CDR3 is CASSQSTASSYEQYF. The CDR3 DNA follows: TGTGCCAGCAGCCAATCTACCGCCAGCTCCTACGAGCAGTACTTC. This chain uses TRBV4-2 with TRBJ2-7; D remains ambiguous. Germline values: CDR1 LGHNA, CDR2 YNFKEQ. The CDR3 has 15 residues. Trimming took 2 bases from V and 0 from J, leaving 11 bases between them.

This clonotype was seen at least ten times. This chain uses TRBV5-1 with TRBJ1-6, with 10 nucleotides matching TRBD1. Trimming took 7 bases from V and 7 from J; bases not matched to a gene: 5. The CDR3 covers 14 residues. From germline, CDR1 is SGHRS and CDR2 YFSETQ. This CDR3 reads CASSGQGSNSPLHF. The CDR3 region has the DNA TGCGCCAGCTCGGGACAGGGGTCCAATTCACCCCTCCACTTT. Based on the CDR3 plus reference TRBV5-1 and TRBJ1-6, the full variable domain is KAGVTQTPRYLIKTRGQQVTLSCSPISGHRSVSWYQQTPGQGLQFLFEYFSETQRNKGNFPGRFSGRQFSNSRSEMNVSTLELGDSALYLCASSGQGSNSPLHFGNGTRLTVT.

The genes are TRBV3-1 and TRBJ2-7; no clear D. V was clipped by 0 bases and J by 1 base, with 10 bases between them. This CDR3 contains 15 residues. The germline V gene encodes CDR1 LGHDT and CDR2 YNNKEL (reference sequence). The CDR3 here is CASSQEGLPSYEQYF. CDR3 sequence (DNA): TGTGCCAGCAGCCAAGAAGGGCTCCCTTCCTACGAGCAGTACTTC.

This clonotype has only one observation. The CDR3 DNA is TGTGCCAGTAGTAAGGGACAAGATGAAGCTTTCTTT. Translated, it gives CASSKGQDEAFF. The V gene is TRBV19, the J gene TRBJ1-1, with D perhaps TRBD1 (6 bases). The CDR3 runs to 12 residues. Germline assignment: CDR1 LNHDA and CDR2 SQIVND (reference sequence). The V end was cut by 4 bases, the J end by 7 bases, with 10 bases between.

In this sample, this clonotype turned up a few times. This chain connects TRBV6-5 to TRBJ2-5; 8 bases line up with TRBD1. The CDR3 has 18 residues. With V trimmed by 0 bases and J by 4 bases, 13 bases remained unmatched. The germline V gene has CDR1 MNHEY and CDR2 SVGAGI. The DNA of the CDR3 is TGTGCCAGCAGTTACTCGAAAGGACAGGGAGTATCTACAGAGACCCAGTACTTC. This sequence encodes CASSYSKGQGVSTETQYF.

This clonotype was detected once. V gene TRBV18 combines with J gene TRBJ1-5; D ambiguous. Trimming cost V 3 bases and J 4 bases, with 10 bases left between them. The CDR3 totals 14 residues. Germline CDR1 is KGHSH and CDR2 is LQKENI. CDR3 protein: CASSPFQGNQPQHF. The CDR3 DNA reads TGTGCCAGCTCACCCTTTCAAGGGAATCAGCCCCAGCATTTT. Full variable domain (rest looked up from reference TRBV18 and TRBJ1-5): NAGVMQNPRHLVRRRGQEARLRCSPMKGHSHVYWYRQLPEEGLKFMVYLQKENIIDESGMPKERFSAEFPKEGPSILRIQQVVRGDSAAYFCASSPFQGNQPQHFGDGTRLSIL.

This clonotype showed up just once. CDR3 amino acids: CSARQATNEKLFF. As DNA, the CDR3 is TGCAGTGCTAGGCAAGCAACTAATGAAAAACTGTTTTTT. The gene calls are TRBV20-1 and TRBJ1-4; no reliable D call. Germline-derived CDR1 and CDR2 are DFQATT and SNEGSKA (reference sequence). CDR3 size: 13 residues. V lost 3 bases and J lost 0, with 5 bases in between.

The rearrangement uses TRBV25-1 and TRBJ2-5, with 7 bases aligning to TRBD1. CDR1 and CDR2 (germline): MGHDK, SYGVNS. Trimming took 2 bases from V and 5 from J; bases not matched to a gene: 5. CDR3 size: 14 residues. The CDR3 is CASSERTGWETQYF. The CDR3 DNA reads as TGTGCCAGCAGTGAACGGACAGGTTGGGAGACCCAGTACTTC.

The rearrangement links TRBV6-2 or TRBV6-3 to TRBJ2-3, with D possibly matching TRBD2 (5 bases). Germline V CDR1 and CDR2: MNHEY, SVGEGT. V was cut by 6 bases and J by 7 bases, with 14 bases left in between. The CDR3 covers 13 residues. CDR3 DNA sequence: TGTGCCAGCAGCCCCCAGAGGGCTTATACGCAGTATTTT. Its protein product is CASSPQRAYTQYF.

The chain is built from TRBV20-1 and TRBJ2-5, with 8 nucleotides matching TRBD1. This CDR3 is built from 14 residues. Trimming at V came to 7 bases and at J to 5 bases, leaving 12 bases not matched to a gene. The germline gives CDR1 DFQATT, CDR2 SNEGSKA (reference sequence). As DNA, the CDR3 is TGCAGTGTCAGAAGGACAGGGACTGAGGAGACCCAGTACTTC. Protein: CSVRRTGTEETQYF.

The CDR3: CSAVAGTQETQYF. In DNA form, the CDR3 reads TGCAGTGCTGTAGCGGGAACCCAAGAGACCCAGTACTTC. The V and J genes are TRBV20-1 and TRBJ2-5, with TRBD2 matching over 8 bases. The germline V gene encodes CDR1 DFQATT and CDR2 SNEGSKA (reference sequence). CDR3 length: 13 residues. V dropped 5 bases and J dropped 1; count of bases not matched to a gene: 3.

The chain is built from TRBV7-9 and TRBJ2-7, with TRBD1 matching 11 bases. With V trimmed by 0 bases and J by 4 bases, 8 bases remained unmatched. This CDR3 has 17 amino acids. Germline lookup yields CDR1 SEHNR and CDR2 FQNEAQ (reference sequence). CDR3 sequence: CASSLAGTGGLFYEQYF. The CDR3 DNA is TGTGCCAGCAGCTTAGCAGGGACAGGGGGTCTCTTTTACGAGCAGTACTTC.